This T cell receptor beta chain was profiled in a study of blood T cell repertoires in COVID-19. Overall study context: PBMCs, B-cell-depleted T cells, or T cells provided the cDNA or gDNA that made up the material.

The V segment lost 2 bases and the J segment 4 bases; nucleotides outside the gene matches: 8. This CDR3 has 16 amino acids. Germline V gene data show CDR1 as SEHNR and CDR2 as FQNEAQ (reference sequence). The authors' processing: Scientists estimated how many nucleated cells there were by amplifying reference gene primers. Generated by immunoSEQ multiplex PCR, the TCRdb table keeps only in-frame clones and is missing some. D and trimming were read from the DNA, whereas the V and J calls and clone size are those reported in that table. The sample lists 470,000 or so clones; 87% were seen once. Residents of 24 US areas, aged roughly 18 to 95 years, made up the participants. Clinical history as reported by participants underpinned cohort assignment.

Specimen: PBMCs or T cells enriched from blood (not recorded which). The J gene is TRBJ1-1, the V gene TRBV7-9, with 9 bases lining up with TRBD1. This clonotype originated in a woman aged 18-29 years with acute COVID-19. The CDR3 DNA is TGTGCCAGCAGCTTACCCCCTCAGACAGGGGGCACTGAAGCTTTCTTT. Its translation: CASSLPPQTGGTEAFF.